This TCR beta chain comes out of a study of blood T cell repertoires in COVID-19. Across the whole study: From T cells, B-cell-depleted T cells, or PBMCs came the material, which was cDNA or gDNA.

The data were produced by immunoSEQ multiplex PCR, yet TCRdb's version contains in-frame clones alone and is incomplete. The sample has approximately 110,000 clones; around four fifths are singletons. Per germline, CDR1 SGHAT and CDR2 FQNNGV. V lost 5 bases and J lost 5, with 14 bases in between. CDR3 length: 14 residues. The receptor was derived from an older woman with acute or convalescent COVID-19. The sample was peripheral blood. The genes are TRBV11-2 and TRBJ2-3; the D gene is possibly TRBD2 (6 bases). CDR3 coding DNA: TGTGCCAGCAGCACACTAGCCGGGGAAGATACGCAGTATTTT. Protein sequence: CASSTLAGEDTQYF.